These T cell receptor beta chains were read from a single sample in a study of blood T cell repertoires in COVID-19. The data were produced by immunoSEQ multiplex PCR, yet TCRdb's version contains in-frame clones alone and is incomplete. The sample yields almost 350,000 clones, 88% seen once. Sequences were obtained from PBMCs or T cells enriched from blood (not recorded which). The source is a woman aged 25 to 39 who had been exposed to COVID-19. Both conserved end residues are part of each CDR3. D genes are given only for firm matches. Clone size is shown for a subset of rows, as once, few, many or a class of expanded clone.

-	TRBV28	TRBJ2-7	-	TGTGCCAGCAGTCCGCGGGGCGGGGACTACGAGCAGTACTTC	CASSPRGGDYEQYF
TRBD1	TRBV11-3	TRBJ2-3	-	TGTGCCAGCAGCTTAGAACGGCGGAGGACAGGGCCATCGGGAGATACGCAGTATTTT	CASSLERRRTGPSGDTQYF
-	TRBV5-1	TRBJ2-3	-	TGCGCCAGCTCGGTGGGGGGACCTAGCACAGATACGCAGTATTTT	CASSVGGPSTDTQYF
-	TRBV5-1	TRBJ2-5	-	TGCGCCAGCAGCGTTAGCGGCGAAGAGACCCAGTACTTC	CASSVSGEETQYF
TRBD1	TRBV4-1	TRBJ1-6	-	TGCGCCAGCAGCCAGGAGGGACAGGGGGCATCCTATAATTCACCCCTCCACTTT	CASSQEGQGASYNSPLHF
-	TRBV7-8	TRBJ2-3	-	TGTGCCAGCAGCTTATACACAAATACGCAGTATTTT	CASSLYTNTQYF
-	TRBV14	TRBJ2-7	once	TGTGCCAGCAGGGAGAAAGAAGAATCTTCCTACGAGCAGTACTTC	CASREKEESSYEQYF
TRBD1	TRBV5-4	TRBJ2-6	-	TGTGCCAGCAGCCGGGACAGCGACTCTGGGGCCAACGTCCTGACTTTC	CASSRDSDSGANVLTF
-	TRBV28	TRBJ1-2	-	TGTGCCAGCAGTTTTGGGGCTCCTTATGGCTACACCTTC	CASSFGAPYGYTF
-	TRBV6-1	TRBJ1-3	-	TGTGCCAGCAGTGAAGGGCGGCAGGGCTCTGGAAACACCATATATTTT	CASSEGRQGSGNTIYF
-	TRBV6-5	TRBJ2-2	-	TGTGCCAGCAGTTCCGGCCTAGGATCCGGGGAGCTGTTTTTT	CASSSGLGSGELFF
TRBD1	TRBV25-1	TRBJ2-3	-	TGTGCCAGCACCCCCCGGGCAGGGGGTTATACGCAGTATTTT	CASTPRAGGYTQYF
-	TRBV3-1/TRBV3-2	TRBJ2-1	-	TGTGCCAGCAGCCAGGGAAGGAGGGTCCACAATGAGCAGTTCTTC	CASSQGRRVHNEQFF
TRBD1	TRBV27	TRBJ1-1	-	TGTGCCAGCAGCCACAGGGGTTCCACTGAAGCTTTCTTT	CASSHRGSTEAFF
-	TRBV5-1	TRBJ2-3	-	TGCGCCAGCAGCCAAACAGATACGCAGTATTTT	CASSQTDTQYF
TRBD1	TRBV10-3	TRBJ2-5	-	TGTGCCATCAGTGATGGAGGGACAGGGATCGGAGAGACCCAGTACTTC	CAISDGGTGIGETQYF
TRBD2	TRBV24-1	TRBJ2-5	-	TGTGCCACCAGTGACGGACTAGCGGGAGGGCTCGGGCAAGAGACCCAGTACTTC	CATSDGLAGGLGQETQYF
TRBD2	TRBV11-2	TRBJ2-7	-	TGTGCCAGCAGCGGCCAAAGCGGGGAGGGACTTTCCGAGCAGTACTTC	CASSGQSGEGLSEQYF
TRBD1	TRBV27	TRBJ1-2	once	TGTGCCAGCAGTTTGGCTTCGGCAGGGGGCTATGGCTACACCTTC	CASSLASAGGYGYTF
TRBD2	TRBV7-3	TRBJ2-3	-	TGTGCCAGCAGCGAAGCGGGAGGGCCATCAGATACGCAGTATTTT	CASSEAGGPSDTQYF
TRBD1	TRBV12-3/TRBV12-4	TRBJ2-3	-	TGTGCCAGCAGTCCTAGCTCGACAGGGGTATGGGTATTT	CASSPSSTGVWVF
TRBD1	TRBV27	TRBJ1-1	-	TGTGCCAGCAGGGACAGGGATTATTACACTGAAGCTTTCTTT	CASRDRDYYTEAFF
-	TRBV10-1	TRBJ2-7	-	TGCGCCAGCAGTGAAAGGGGGTTAAGCTCCTACGAGCAGTACTTC	CASSERGLSSYEQYF
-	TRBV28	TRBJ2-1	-	TGTGCCAGCAGGGGAAGTTTGGGGGGTGAGCAGTTCTTC	CASRGSLGGEQFF
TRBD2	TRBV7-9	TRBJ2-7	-	TGTGCCACCGTAGCGGGAGGGCCCTACGAGCAGTACTTC	CATVAGGPYEQYF
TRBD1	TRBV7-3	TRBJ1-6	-	TGTGCCAGCAGCTTCGGGCAGGGGGCTTCACCCCTCCACTTT	CASSFGQGASPLHF
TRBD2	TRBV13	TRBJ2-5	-	TGTGCCAGCAGCCCACTCCCGGGACTAGCGGGTTCAGGGACCCAGTACTTC	CASSPLPGLAGSGTQYF
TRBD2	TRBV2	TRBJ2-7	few	TGTGCCAGCAGTGAGCGGGAGGGCCCCTACGAGCAGTACTTC	CASSEREGPYEQYF
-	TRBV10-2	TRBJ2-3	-	TGCGCCAGCAGTGGTGTAGGAGGCACAGATACGCAGTATTTT	CASSGVGGTDTQYF
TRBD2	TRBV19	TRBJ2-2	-	TGTGCCAGTAGTACGGGGGGGAACACCGGGGAGCTGTTTTTT	CASSTGGNTGELFF
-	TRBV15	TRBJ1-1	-	TGTGCCACCAGCAGGACAGGGAACACTGAAGCTTTCTTT	CATSRTGNTEAFF
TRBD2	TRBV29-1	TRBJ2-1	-	TGCAGCGTTGAACGTCGACTAGCGGGAGGGGCTGAGCAGTTCTTC	CSVERRLAGGAEQFF
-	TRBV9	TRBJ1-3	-	TGTGCCAGCAGCGTAGAGCTGAACTCTGGAAACACCATATATTTT	CASSVELNSGNTIYF
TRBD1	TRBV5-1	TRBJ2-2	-	TGCGCCAGCAGCATCGGGACAGGTGGGACCGGGGAGCTGTTTTTT	CASSIGTGGTGELFF
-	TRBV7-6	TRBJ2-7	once	TGTGCCAGCAGCTTAGGTTCGACGGGCTCCTACGAGCAGTACTTC	CASSLGSTGSYEQYF
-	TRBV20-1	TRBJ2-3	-	TGCAGTGCTAGTCGGTTACAGGCAGATACGCAGTATTTT	CSASRLQADTQYF
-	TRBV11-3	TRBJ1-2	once	TGTGCCAGCAGCCCGGGACTAAACTATGGCTACACCTTC	CASSPGLNYGYTF
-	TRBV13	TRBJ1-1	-	TGTGCCAGCAGCCCTTTTGGTAGGGGCGCTAAGAACACTGAAGCTTTCTTT	CASSPFGRGAKNTEAFF
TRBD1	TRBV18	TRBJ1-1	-	TGTGCCAGCTCATCGGAACTGAGACAGGGGAACACTGAAGCTTTCTTT	CASSSELRQGNTEAFF
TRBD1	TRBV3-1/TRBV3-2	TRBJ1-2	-	TGTGCCAGCAGCCAAGCCGGGACAGGGGGCTTCTATGGCTACACCTTC	CASSQAGTGGFYGYTF
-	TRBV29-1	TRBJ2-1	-	TGCAGCGTTGTCGCGTTTACCAAATCGAATGAGCAGTTCTTC	CSVVAFTKSNEQFF
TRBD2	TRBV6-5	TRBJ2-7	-	TGTGCCAGCAGCCAATCAACTAGCGGGAAGTACGAGCAGTACTTC	CASSQSTSGKYEQYF
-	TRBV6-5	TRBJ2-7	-	TGTGCCAGCAGATGGGACACCTTGGGCGAGCAGTACTTC	CASRWDTLGEQYF
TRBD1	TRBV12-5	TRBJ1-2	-	TGTGCTAGTGGTTTTTATACGGGACAGGGGAATAATGGCTACACCTTC	CASGFYTGQGNNGYTF
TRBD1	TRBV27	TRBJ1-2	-	TGTGCCAGCAGTTCTCCGGGACAGAAGGTCTATGGCTACACCTTC	CASSSPGQKVYGYTF
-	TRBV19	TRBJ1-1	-	TGTGCCAGTAGTATCGGGGGGGACACTGAAGCTTTCTTT	CASSIGGDTEAFF
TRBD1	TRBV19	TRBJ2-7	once	TGTGCCAGTAGTATGAACAGGGGGCTAGCCTACGAGCAGTACTTC	CASSMNRGLAYEQYF
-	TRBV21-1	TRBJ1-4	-	TGTGCCAGCAGCAAAGCTCGCGGCAGGGTATGGGCAACTAATGAAAAACTGTTTTTT	CASSKARGRVWATNEKLFF